One sample yielded the 6 T cell receptor beta chains listed below, sequenced in a study of monozygotic twins with inflammatory bowel disease (dated by TCRdb to between 2019 and 2020). The library was built by means of 5' RACE. The instrument given in TCRdb is Illumina HiSeq 2500. The reads went through TCRdb reprocessing, and each CDR3 protein sequence gets one entry with no DNA. This sample's table lists some 150,000 distinct CDR3 sequences. The ten largest clones add up to 2.4% of the sample. The sequenced sample consisted of blood. These receptors originate from a human donor with ulcerative colitis or Crohn's disease, or a healthy co-twin of an affected twin (not recorded which).

V gene TRBV18 combines with J gene TRBJ1-2. CDR1 and CDR2 from the germline V gene are KGHSH and LQKENI. The CDR3 has 16 residues. CDR3 sequence: CASSPSRDKSNYGYTF.

The chain joins TRBV18 to TRBJ1-2; checking the TCRdb D call of TRBD1 is not possible without DNA. CDR1 and CDR2 from the germline V gene are KGHSH and LQKENI. This CDR3 comprises 13 residues. The CDR3 here is CASSQGQNYGYTF.

The gene calls are TRBV5-4 and TRBJ2-5. Germline loops: CDR1 SGHNT, CDR2 YYREEE (reference sequence). The CDR3 extends over 13 amino acids. The CDR3 is CASSLPSGETQYF.

The rearrangement links TRBV28 to TRBJ1-3; TCRdb's D call of TRBD1 is untestable without DNA. Germline V lookup: CDR1 MDHEN, CDR2 SYDVKM. This CDR3 comprises 13 residues. The CDR3 loop is CASTRDIGNTIYF.

The V call is TRBV12-3 or TRBV12-4, the J call TRBJ2-3; without DNA, the TCRdb call of TRBD2 cannot be checked. The CDR3 is made up of 17 amino acids. CDR3 protein: CASSYGGRLAGPDTQYF.

This rearrangement joins TRBV28 to TRBJ1-1; lacking DNA, the TRBD1 call made by TCRdb goes unchecked. CDR1 and CDR2 from the germline V gene are MDHEN and SYDVKM. The CDR3 loop spans 14 amino acids. The CDR3 loop reads CASSLETVNTEAFF. Combining the CDR3 with reference TRBV28 and TRBJ1-1 gives the whole variable domain DVKVTQSSRYLVKRTGEKVFLECVQDMDHENMFWYRQDPGLGLRLIYFSYDVKMKEKGDIPEGYSVSREKKERFSLILESASTNQTSMYLCASSLETVNTEAFFGQGTRLTVV.